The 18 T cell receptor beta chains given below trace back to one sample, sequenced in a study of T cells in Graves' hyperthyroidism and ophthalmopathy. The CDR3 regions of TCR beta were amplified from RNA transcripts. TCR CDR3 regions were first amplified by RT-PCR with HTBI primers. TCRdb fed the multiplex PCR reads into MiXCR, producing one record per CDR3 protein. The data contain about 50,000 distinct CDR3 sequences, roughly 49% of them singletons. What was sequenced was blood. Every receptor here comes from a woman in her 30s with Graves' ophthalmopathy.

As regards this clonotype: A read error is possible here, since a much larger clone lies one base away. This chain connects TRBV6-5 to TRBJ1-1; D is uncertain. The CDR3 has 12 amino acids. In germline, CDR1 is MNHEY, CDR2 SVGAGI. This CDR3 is CASRGWYTEACF. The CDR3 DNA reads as TGTGCCAGCAGGGGATGGTATACTGAAGCTTGCTTT.

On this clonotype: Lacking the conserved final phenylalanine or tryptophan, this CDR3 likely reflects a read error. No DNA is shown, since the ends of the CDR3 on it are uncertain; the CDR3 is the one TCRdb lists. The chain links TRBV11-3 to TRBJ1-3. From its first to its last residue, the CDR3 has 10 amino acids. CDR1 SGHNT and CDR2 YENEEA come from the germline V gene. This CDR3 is CASSQLTLTS.

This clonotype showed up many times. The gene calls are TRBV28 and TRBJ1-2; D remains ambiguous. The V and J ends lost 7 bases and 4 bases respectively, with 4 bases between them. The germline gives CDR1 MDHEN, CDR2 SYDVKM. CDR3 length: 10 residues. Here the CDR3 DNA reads TGTGCCAGCAAAGGCTATGGCTACACCTTC. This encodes CASKGYGYTF.

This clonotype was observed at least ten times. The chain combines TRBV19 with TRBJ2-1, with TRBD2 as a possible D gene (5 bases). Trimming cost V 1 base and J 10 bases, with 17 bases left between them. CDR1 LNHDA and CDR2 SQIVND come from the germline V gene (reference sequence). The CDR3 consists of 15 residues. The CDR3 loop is CASSIAYNGLGEQFF. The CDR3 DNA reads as TGTGCCAGTAGTATAGCCTATAACGGACTGGGGGAGCAGTTCTTC.

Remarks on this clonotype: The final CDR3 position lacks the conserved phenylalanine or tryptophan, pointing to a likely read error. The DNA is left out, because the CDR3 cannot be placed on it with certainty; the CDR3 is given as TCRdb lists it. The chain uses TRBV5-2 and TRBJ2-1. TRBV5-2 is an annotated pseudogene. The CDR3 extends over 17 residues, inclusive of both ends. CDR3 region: CASKLGTLPNLQSEQFY.

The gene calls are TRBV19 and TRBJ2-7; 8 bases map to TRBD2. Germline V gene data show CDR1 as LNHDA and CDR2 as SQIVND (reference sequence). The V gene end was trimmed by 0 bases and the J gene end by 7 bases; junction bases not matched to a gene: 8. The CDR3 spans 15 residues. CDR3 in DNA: TGTGCCAGTAGTATAGATCTAAGCGGGAGAAAGGAGCAGTACTTC. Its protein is CASSIDLSGRKEQYF.

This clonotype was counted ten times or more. DNA of the CDR3: TGTGCCTGGAGTGGAGTAGAAGAGACCCAGTACTTC. Protein sequence: CAWSGVEETQYF. The V and J genes are TRBV30 and TRBJ2-5, with unresolved D. V lost 1 base and J 3 bases, leaving 6 bases between the germline ends. From germline, CDR1 is GTSNPN and CDR2 SVGIG (reference sequence). The CDR3 loop spans 12 amino acids.

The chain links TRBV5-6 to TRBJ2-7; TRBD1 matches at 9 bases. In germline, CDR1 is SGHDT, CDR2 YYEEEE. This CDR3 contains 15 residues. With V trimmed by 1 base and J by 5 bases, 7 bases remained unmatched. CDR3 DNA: TGTGCCAGCAGCTTGTGGCAGGGGACAGGGAACGAGCAGTACTTC. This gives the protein CASSLWQGTGNEQYF.

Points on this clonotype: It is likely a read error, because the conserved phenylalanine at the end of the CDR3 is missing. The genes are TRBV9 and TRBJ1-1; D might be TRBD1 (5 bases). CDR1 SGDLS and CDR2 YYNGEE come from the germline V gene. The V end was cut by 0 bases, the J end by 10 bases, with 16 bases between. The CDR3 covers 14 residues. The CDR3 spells CASSVDGAGGGAFL. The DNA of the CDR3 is TGTGCCAGCAGCGTAGACGGGGCCGGGGGGGGAGCTTTCCTT.

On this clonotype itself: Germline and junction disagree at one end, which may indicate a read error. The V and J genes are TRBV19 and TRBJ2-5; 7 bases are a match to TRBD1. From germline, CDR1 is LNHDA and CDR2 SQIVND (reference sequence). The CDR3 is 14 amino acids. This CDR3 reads CASGIGERQGAQYF. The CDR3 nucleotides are TGTGCCAGTGGTATAGGGGAGAGACAGGGTGCCCAGTACTTC.

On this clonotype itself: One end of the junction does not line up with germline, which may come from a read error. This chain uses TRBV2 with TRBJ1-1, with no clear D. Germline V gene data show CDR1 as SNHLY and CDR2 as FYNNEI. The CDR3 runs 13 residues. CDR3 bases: TGTGCCATCATTACCGAGTTGAACACTGAAGCTTCCTTT. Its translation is CAIITELNTEASF. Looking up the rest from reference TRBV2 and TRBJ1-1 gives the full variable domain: EPEVTQTPSHQVTQMGQEVILRCVPISNHLYFYWYRQILGQKVEFLVSFYNNEISEKSEIFDDQFSVERPDGSNFTLKIRSTKLEDSAMYFCAIITELNTEASFGQGTRLTVV.

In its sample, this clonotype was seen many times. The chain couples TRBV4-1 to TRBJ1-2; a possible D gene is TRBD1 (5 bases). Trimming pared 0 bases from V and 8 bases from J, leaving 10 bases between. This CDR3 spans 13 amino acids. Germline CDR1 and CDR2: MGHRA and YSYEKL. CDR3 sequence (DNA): TGCGCCAGCAGCCAAGATCAGGGTGAGGGCTACACCTTC. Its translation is CASSQDQGEGYTF.

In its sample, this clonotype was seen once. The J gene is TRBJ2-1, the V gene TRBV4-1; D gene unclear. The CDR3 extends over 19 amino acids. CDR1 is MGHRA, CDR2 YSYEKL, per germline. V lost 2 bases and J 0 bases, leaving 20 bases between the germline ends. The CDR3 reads CASSQSPLQRPYSYNEQFF. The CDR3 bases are TGCGCCAGCAGCCAATCCCCCCTACAGAGGCCCTACTCCTACAATGAGCAGTTCTTC.

CDR3 region: CASSVSGGQETQHF. The CDR3 region has the DNA TGTGCCAGTAGTGTTAGCGGGGGTCAAGAGACCCAGCATTTT. The J gene is TRBJ1-5, the V gene TRBV19, with TRBD1 as a possible D gene (5 bases). Trimming stripped 5 bases from V and 11 bases from J, with 19 bases between. This CDR3 comprises 14 residues. Per the germline V gene, CDR1 is LNHDA and CDR2 is SQIVND (reference sequence).

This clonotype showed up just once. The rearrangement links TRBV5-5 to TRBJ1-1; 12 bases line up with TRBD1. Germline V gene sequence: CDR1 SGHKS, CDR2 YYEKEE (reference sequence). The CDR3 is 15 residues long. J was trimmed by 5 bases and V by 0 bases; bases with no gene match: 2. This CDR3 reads CASSLGDRGRTEAFF. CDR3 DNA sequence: TGTGCCAGCAGCTTGGGGGACAGGGGGCGGACTGAAGCTTTCTTT.

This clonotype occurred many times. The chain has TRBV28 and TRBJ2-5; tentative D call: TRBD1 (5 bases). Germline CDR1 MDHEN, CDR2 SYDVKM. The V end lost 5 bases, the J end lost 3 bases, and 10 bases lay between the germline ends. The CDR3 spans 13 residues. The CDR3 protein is CASSRTLKETQYF. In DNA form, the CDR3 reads TGTGCCAGCAGTAGGACACTTAAAGAGACCCAGTACTTC.

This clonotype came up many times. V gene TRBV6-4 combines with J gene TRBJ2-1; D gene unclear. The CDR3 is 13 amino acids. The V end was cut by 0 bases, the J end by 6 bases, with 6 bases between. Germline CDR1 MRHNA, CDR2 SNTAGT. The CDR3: CASSDSEFNEQFF. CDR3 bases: TGTGCCAGCAGTGACTCGGAATTCAATGAGCAGTTCTTC.

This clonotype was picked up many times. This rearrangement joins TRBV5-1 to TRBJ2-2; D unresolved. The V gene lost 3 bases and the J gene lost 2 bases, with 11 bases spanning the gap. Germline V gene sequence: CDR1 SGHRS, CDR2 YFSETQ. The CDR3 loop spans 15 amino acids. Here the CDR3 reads CASSYSRANTGELFF. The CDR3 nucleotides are TGCGCCAGCAGCTATAGTCGGGCAAACACCGGGGAGCTGTTTTTT.